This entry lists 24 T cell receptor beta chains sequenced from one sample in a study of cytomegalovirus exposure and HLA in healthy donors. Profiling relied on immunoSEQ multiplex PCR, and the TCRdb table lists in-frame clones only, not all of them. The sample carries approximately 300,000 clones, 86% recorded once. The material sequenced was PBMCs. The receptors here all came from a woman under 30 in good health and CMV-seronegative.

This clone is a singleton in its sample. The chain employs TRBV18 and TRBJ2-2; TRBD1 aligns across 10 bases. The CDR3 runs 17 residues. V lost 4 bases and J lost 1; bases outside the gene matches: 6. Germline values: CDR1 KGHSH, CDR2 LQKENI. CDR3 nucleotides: TGTGCCAGCTCACGACAGGGGGCGCCGATGAACACCGGGGAGCTGTTTTTT. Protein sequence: CASSRQGAPMNTGELFF.

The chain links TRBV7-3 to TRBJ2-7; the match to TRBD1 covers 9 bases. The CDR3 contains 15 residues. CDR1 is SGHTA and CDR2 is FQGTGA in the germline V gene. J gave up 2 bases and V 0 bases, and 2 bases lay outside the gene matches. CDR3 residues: CASSLTGQGPYEQYF. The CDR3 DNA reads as TGTGCCAGCAGCTTAACGGGACAGGGACCCTACGAGCAGTACTTC.

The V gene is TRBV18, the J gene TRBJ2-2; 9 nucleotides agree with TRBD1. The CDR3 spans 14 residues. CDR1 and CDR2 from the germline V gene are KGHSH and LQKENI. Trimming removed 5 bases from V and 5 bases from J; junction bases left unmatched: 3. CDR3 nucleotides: TGTGCCAGCTCAACGGGACAGGGAACCGGGGAGCTGTTTTTT. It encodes CASSTGQGTGELFF.

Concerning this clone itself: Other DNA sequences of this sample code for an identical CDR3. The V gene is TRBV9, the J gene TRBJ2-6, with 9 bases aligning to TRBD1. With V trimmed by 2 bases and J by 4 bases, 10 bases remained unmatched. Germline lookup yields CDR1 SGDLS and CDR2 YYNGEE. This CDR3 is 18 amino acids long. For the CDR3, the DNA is TGTGCCAGCAGCGTGGCCCTGGGACAGGGATACGGGGCCAACGTCCTGACTTTC. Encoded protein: CASSVALGQGYGANVLTF.

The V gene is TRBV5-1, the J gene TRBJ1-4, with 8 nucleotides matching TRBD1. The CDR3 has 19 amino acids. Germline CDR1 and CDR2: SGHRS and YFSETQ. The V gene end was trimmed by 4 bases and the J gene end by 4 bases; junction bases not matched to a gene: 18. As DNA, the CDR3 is TGCGCCAGCAGCCCCGCGAGGGACAGGTGGGGAGGGGGTAATGAAAAACTGTTTTTT. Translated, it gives CASSPARDRWGGGNEKLFF.

CDR3 sequence reads: CASSYQDTQYF. The CDR3 DNA follows: TGTGCCAGCTCCTATCAAGATACGCAGTATTTT. The V gene is TRBV27, the J gene TRBJ2-3, with no clear D. Trimming removed 8 bases from V and 5 bases from J, with 8 bases in between. Germline V gene sequence: CDR1 MNHEY, CDR2 SMNVEV (reference sequence). The CDR3 is made up of 11 amino acids.

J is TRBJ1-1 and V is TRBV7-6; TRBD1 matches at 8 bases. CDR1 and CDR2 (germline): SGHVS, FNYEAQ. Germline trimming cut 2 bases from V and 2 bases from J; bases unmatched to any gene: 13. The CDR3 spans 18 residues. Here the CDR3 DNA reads TGTGCCAGCAGCTTACCGATCGGTGAATCAGGGGGCAACACTGAAGCTTTCTTT. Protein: CASSLPIGESGGNTEAFF.

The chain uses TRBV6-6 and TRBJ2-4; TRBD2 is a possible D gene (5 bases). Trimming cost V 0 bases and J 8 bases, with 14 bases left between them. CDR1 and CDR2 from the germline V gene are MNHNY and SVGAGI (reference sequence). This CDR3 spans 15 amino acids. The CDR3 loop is CASSYSGEGGYIQYF. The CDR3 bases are TGTGCCAGCAGTTACTCTGGGGAAGGAGGATACATTCAGTACTTC.

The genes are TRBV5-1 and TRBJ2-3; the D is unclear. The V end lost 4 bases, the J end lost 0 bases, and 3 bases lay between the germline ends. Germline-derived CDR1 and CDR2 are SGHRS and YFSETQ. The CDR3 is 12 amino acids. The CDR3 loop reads CASSLSTDTQYF. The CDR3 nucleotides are TGCGCCAGCAGCCTCAGCACAGATACGCAGTATTTT. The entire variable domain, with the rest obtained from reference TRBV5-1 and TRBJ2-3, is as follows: KAGVTQTPRYLIKTRGQQVTLSCSPISGHRSVSWYQQTPGQGLQFLFEYFSETQRNKGNFPGRFSGRQFSNSRSEMNVSTLELGDSALYLCASSLSTDTQYFGPGTRLTVL.

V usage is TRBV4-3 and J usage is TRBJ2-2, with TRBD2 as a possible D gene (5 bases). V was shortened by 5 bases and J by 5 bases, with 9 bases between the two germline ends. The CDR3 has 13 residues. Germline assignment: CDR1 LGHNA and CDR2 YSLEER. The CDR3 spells CASSTRRTGELFF. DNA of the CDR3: TGCGCCAGCAGCACTCGGAGGACCGGGGAGCTGTTTTTT.

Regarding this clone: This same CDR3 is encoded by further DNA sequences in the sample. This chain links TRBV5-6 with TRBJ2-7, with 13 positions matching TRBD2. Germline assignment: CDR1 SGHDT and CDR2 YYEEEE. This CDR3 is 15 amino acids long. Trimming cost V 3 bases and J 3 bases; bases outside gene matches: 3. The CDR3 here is CASSSGLAGLYEQYF. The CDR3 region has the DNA TGTGCCAGCAGCTCGGGACTAGCGGGGCTCTACGAGCAGTACTTC.

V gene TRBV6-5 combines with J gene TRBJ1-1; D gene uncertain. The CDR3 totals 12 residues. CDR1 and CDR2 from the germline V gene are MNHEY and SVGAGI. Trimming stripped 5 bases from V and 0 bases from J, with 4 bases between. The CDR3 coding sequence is TGTGCCAGCAGTACAGTGAACACTGAAGCTTTCTTT. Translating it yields CASSTVNTEAFF.

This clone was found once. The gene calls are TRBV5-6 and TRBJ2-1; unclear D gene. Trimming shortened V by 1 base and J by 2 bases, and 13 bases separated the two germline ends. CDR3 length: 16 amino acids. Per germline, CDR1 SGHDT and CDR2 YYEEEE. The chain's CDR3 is CASSLLTDLTYNEQFF. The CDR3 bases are TGTGCCAGCAGCTTGCTAACTGATCTCACCTACAATGAGCAGTTCTTC.

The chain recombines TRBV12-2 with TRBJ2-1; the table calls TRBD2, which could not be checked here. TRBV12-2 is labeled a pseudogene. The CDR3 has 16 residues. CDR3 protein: CASRLPSSGSYNEQFF. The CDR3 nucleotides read TGTGCAAGTCGCTTACCCTCTAGCGGGAGTTACAATGAGCAGTTCTTC.

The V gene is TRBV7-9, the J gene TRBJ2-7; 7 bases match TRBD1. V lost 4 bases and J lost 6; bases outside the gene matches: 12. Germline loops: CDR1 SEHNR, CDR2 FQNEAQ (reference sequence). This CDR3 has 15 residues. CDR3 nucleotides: TGTGCCAGCAGCTCGCCCGGACAGGTTGAGGGCGAGCAGTACTTC. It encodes CASSSPGQVEGEQYF.

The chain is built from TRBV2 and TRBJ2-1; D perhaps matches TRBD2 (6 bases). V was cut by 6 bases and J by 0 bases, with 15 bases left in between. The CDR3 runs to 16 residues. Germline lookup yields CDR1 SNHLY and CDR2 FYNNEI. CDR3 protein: CASRMSGVGSYNEQFF. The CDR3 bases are TGTGCCAGCAGGATGTCGGGGGTCGGCTCCTACAATGAGCAGTTCTTC.

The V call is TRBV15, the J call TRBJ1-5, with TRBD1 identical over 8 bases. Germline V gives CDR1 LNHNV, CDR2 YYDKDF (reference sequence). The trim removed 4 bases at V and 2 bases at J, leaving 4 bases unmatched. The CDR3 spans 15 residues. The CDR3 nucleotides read TGTGCCACCAGCATAGGACAGGGCGGCAATCAGCCCCAGCATTTT. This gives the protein CATSIGQGGNQPQHF. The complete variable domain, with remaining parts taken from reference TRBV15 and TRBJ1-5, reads DAMVIQNPRYQVTQFGKPVTLSCSQTLNHNVMYWYQQKSSQAPKLLFHYYDKDFNNEADTPDNFQSRRPNTSFCFLDIRSPGLGDTAMYLCATSIGQGGNQPQHFGDGTRLSIL.

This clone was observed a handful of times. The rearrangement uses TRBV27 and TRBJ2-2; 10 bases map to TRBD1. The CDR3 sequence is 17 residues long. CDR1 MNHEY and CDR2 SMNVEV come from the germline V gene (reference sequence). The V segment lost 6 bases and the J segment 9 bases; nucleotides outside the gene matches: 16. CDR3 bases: TGTGCCAGCAGCTCCGCACCCCCGGGACAGGGGACGCGGGAGCTGTTTTTT. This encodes CASSSAPPGQGTRELFF.

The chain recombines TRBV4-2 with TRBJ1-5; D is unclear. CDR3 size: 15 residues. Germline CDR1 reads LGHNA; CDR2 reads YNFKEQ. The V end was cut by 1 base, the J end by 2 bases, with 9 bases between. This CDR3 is CASSQGREGNQPQHF. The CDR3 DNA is TGTGCCAGCAGCCAAGGTAGGGAGGGCAATCAGCCCCAGCATTTT.

CDR3 protein: CSVETGGGTEAFF. The CDR3 DNA reads TGCAGCGTTGAGACAGGCGGTGGCACTGAAGCTTTCTTT. The gene calls are TRBV29-1 and TRBJ1-1; tentatively, D is TRBD1 (6 bases). V lost 3 bases, J lost 4 bases, and 12 bases lay in between. Germline values: CDR1 SQVTM, CDR2 ANQGSEA. The CDR3 covers 13 residues.

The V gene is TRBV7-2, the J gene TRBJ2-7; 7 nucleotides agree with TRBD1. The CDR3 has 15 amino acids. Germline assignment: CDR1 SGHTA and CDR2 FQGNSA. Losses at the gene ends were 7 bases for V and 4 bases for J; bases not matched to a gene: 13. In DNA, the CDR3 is TGTGCCAGCATCGACTCCACAGGGGCCAGATACGAGCAGTACTTC. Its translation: CASIDSTGARYEQYF.

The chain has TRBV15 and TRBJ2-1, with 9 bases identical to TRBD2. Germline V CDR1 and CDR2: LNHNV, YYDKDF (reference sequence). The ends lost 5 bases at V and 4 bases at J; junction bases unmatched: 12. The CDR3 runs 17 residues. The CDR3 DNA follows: TGTGCCACCAGCCCCGCAGGACGGCTAGCGGGGTACAATGAGCAGTTCTTC. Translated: CATSPAGRLAGYNEQFF.

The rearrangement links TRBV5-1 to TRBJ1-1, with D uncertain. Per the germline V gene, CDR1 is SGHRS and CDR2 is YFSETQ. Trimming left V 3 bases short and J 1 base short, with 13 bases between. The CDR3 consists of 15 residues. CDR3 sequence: CASSSGSGENTEAFF. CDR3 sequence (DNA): TGCGCCAGCAGCTCCGGGTCCGGTGAGAACACTGAAGCTTTCTTT.

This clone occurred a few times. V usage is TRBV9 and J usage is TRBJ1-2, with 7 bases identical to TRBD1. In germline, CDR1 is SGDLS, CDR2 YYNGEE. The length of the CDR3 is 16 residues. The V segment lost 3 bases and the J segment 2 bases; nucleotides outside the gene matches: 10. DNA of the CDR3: TGTGCCAGCAGCGAGGAGGCAGGGGGTGGAAACTATGGCTACACCTTC. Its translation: CASSEEAGGGNYGYTF.